The source of this T cell receptor (beta chain) is a study of blood T cells in healthy people across ages. Study results and limitations: Any conclusive comparison of naive versus antigen-experienced cells was prevented by using unsorted PBMCs.

This CDR3 is built from 15 residues. The germline V gene encodes CDR1 DFQATT and CDR2 SNEGSKA (reference sequence). A second PCR, run for roughly 7 to 12 cycles, used a sample-barcoded 5' primer plus a J-beta primer mix. Every sample gave at least 2.5 million paired-end reads containing CDR3. From the 5' RACE reads, TCRdb called clonotypes with MiXCR, one entry per CDR3 protein. The sample yields 1.2 million to 1.5 million distinct CDR3 sequences, 42% seen once. This clonotype showed up just a few times. The antigen is not known. Each donor supplied around 10 milliliters of peripheral blood. A minimum of 5 micrograms of total RNA was extracted per sample.

J is TRBJ2-7 and V is TRBV20-1; the D call may be TRBD1 or TRBD2 (6 bases each). The J call could be wrong; TRBJ2-4 is a better fit for the DNA end. The specimen sequenced was blood. The sequence derives from a woman aged 18-29 years in good health. CDR3 loop: CSASKFTGTKNIQYF. CDR3 bases: TGCAGTGCTAGCAAATTCACAGGGACTAAAAACATTCAGTACTTC.